A single sample is the source of the 24 T cell receptor beta chains below, sequenced in a study of blood T cell repertoires in COVID-19 (dated by TCRdb to 2018 to 2020). To prepare the library, the immunoSEQ multiplex PCR assay was applied. The clones in this table, taken by TCRdb from immuneACCESS, are in-frame only. Not every clone is retained; where verified, under half of the shortfall comes from an unresolved V gene, and the cause of the rest is unknown. This sample comprises around 77,000 clones, around 86% of them detected only once. The top ten constitute approximately 10% of the sample. Sequenced: peripheral blood. The source of these receptors is a man between 65 and 85 years old with active or convalescent COVID-19.

The CDR3 reads CASSLRGLAGVNEQFF. The CDR3 DNA follows: TGTGCCAGCAGTTTGCGGGGACTAGCGGGAGTTAATGAGCAGTTCTTC. The chain uses TRBV6-5 and TRBJ2-1, with 14 bases aligning to TRBD2. V shed 4 bases, J shed 7 bases, and the junction held 6 bases outside the gene matches. Per germline, CDR1 MNHEY and CDR2 SVGAGI. The CDR3 length is 16 residues.

In DNA form, the CDR3 reads TGTGCCTGGACCGAGGGGGGGAGCTCCTACAATGAGCAGTTCTTC. Amino acids: CAWTEGGSSYNEQFF. The chain carries TRBV30 and TRBJ2-1; TRBD2 might be the D (7 bases). The CDR3 is 15 amino acids. V was cut by 4 bases and J by 0 bases, with 13 bases left in between. CDR1 is GTSNPN, CDR2 SVGIG, per germline (reference sequence).

V usage is TRBV2 and J usage is TRBJ1-1, with D uncertain. Trimming removed 7 bases at V and 7 bases at J, with 7 bases between. CDR1 is SNHLY and CDR2 is FYNNEI in the germline V gene. The CDR3 extends over 10 amino acids. The CDR3 sequence is CASTVVEAFF. In DNA, the CDR3 is TGTGCCAGCACTGTAGTTGAAGCTTTCTTT. The full variable domain, rest sourced from reference TRBV2 and TRBJ1-1, is EPEVTQTPSHQVTQMGQEVILRCVPISNHLYFYWYRQILGQKVEFLVSFYNNEISEKSEIFDDQFSVERPDGSNFTLKIRSTKLEDSAMYFCASTVVEAFFGQGTRLTVV.

The chain carries TRBV18 and TRBJ2-1; a weak D match, TRBD1 (6 bases). Germline V gene data show CDR1 as KGHSH and CDR2 as LQKENI. The CDR3 sequence is 14 residues long. The V end was cut by 3 bases, the J end by 4 bases, with 10 bases between. CDR3 DNA sequence: TGTGCCAGCTCACCGGGCACAGGGTACAATGAGCAGTTCTTC. Translation gives CASSPGTGYNEQFF.

The chain couples TRBV7-3 to TRBJ1-2; 7 positions agree with TRBD1. Germline V CDR1 and CDR2: SGHTA, FQGTGA. V lost 8 bases, J lost 4 bases, and 4 bases stayed unmatched. This CDR3 contains 12 residues. CDR3 sequence (DNA): TGTGCCAGCCGTGGGGACAGCTATGGCTACACCTTC. It specifies CASRGDSYGYTF.

This sequence joins TRBV6-5 and TRBJ1-5; 11 bases are shared with TRBD1. This CDR3 comprises 15 residues. Germline CDR1 reads MNHEY; CDR2 reads SVGAGI. Losses at the gene ends were 6 bases for V and 7 bases for J; bases not matched to a gene: 8. The CDR3 region is CASRDRGRVAQPQHF. As DNA, the CDR3 is TGTGCCAGCAGGGACAGGGGGCGCGTAGCCCAGCCCCAGCATTTT.

The chain is built from TRBV21-1 and TRBJ1-5; TRBD1, as called in the table, went unchecked against the DNA. TRBV21-1 corresponds to a pseudogene. The CDR3 extends over 15 amino acids. The DNA of the CDR3 is TGTGCCACTTTCAGAGCTGACAGAAGGGATCAGCCCCAGCATTTT. This encodes CATFRADRRDQPQHF.

The chain joins TRBV29-1 to TRBJ2-7; weak D call: TRBD2 (6 bases). Deletions cut 3 bases from V and 3 bases from J, with 12 bases between. The CDR3 is 13 amino acids. CDR1 SQVTM and CDR2 ANQGSEA come from the germline V gene. CDR3 sequence (DNA): TGCAGCGTTGACTCCGGGAGTGGCTACGAGCAGTACTTC. It translates to CSVDSGSGYEQYF.

This chain joins TRBV30 and TRBJ2-1; 8 bases align to TRBD2. In germline, CDR1 is GTSNPN, CDR2 SVGIG (reference sequence). The CDR3 loop spans 15 amino acids. V shed 3 bases and J 9 bases; nucleotides not matched to a gene: 13. This CDR3 is CAWRPLAGRVGEQFF. DNA for the CDR3: TGTGCCTGGAGGCCGCTGGCCGGGAGGGTAGGTGAGCAGTTCTTC.

The rearrangement uses TRBV6-2 or TRBV6-3 and TRBJ1-3, with D possibly matching TRBD1 (6 bases). V lost 5 bases, J lost 4 bases, and 15 bases lay in between. This CDR3 has 15 residues. The V gene's germline CDR1 is MNHEY and CDR2 SVGEGT. The CDR3 DNA reads as TGTGCCAGCAGTAAGACAGGAGTACGAGGAAACACCATATATTTT. It is translated as CASSKTGVRGNTIYF.

The V call is TRBV28, the J call TRBJ2-1, with D possibly TRBD1 on 5 matching bases. Germline-derived CDR1 and CDR2 are MDHEN and SYDVKM. Trimming cost V 4 bases and J 15 bases, with 22 bases left between them. This CDR3 spans 14 amino acids. CDR3 sequence reads: CASSSLTGRTTGFF. The DNA of the CDR3 is TGTGCCAGCAGTTCTCTCACAGGCCGGACAACGGGGTTCTTC.

This clone was observed a handful of times. The chain carries TRBV28 and TRBJ1-4; D perhaps matches TRBD1 (5 bases). Germline CDR1 MDHEN, CDR2 SYDVKM. The CDR3 is made up of 15 amino acids. V was trimmed by 3 bases and J by 0 bases, leaving 8 bases between them. In nucleotides, the CDR3 is TGTGCCAGCAGTTTTGGGGGGGCAACTAATGAAAAACTGTTTTTT. It encodes CASSFGGATNEKLFF. Based on the CDR3 plus reference TRBV28 and TRBJ1-4, the full variable domain is DVKVTQSSRYLVKRTGEKVFLECVQDMDHENMFWYRQDPGLGLRLIYFSYDVKMKEKGDIPEGYSVSREKKERFSLILESASTNQTSMYLCASSFGGATNEKLFFGSGTQLSVL.

The rearrangement links TRBV6-6 to TRBJ2-3; TRBD1 matches at 7 bases. CDR3 size: 16 residues. Germline CDR1 is MNHNY and CDR2 is SVGAGI (reference sequence). The V gene end was trimmed by 6 bases and the J gene end by 0 bases; junction bases not matched to a gene: 9. In DNA, the CDR3 is TGTGCCAGCAGCCCCCTAGGGGGCAGAAGCACAGATACGCAGTATTTT. This sequence encodes CASSPLGGRSTDTQYF.

The CDR3 DNA follows: TGTGCCAGCTCGGAGTCCCTTTCGGAGGAGACCCAGTACTTC. This codes for CASSESLSEETQYF. This chain connects TRBV18 to TRBJ2-5, with D hard to call. The CDR3 is 14 amino acids. Trimming removed 6 bases at V and 5 bases at J, with 16 bases between. The V gene's germline CDR1 is KGHSH and CDR2 LQKENI.

Here the CDR3 reads CASSFPTGANYGYTF. The DNA for the CDR3 is TGTGCCAGCAGTTTTCCGACAGGTGCTAACTATGGCTACACCTTC. The chain joins TRBV28 to TRBJ1-2; tentative D call: TRBD1 (6 bases). The V end was cut by 3 bases, the J end by 0 bases, with 11 bases between. This CDR3 is 15 amino acids long. Germline-derived CDR1 and CDR2 are MDHEN and SYDVKM.

This chain connects TRBV6-5 to TRBJ2-7, with 10 bases matching TRBD1. V lost 3 bases to trimming and J lost 5 bases; unmatched junction nucleotides: 7. This CDR3 comprises 15 residues. Germline assignment: CDR1 MNHEY and CDR2 SVGAGI. CDR3 nucleotide sequence: TGTGCCAGCAGTTATAGGGGGACAGGGGTCCACGAGCAGTACTTC. It specifies CASSYRGTGVHEQYF.

J is TRBJ1-5 and V is TRBV19; a weak D match, TRBD1 (5 bases). This CDR3 spans 15 amino acids. Germline lookup yields CDR1 LNHDA and CDR2 SQIVND (reference sequence). V lost 0 bases and J lost 5, with 11 bases in between. CDR3 region: CASSIDAGGYQPQHF. CDR3 nucleotide sequence: TGTGCCAGTAGTATAGATGCCGGGGGGTATCAGCCCCAGCATTTT.

The CDR3 sequence: CASSPPSGRLHEQFF. The CDR3 nucleotides read TGTGCCAGCAGCCCCCCTAGCGGGAGGTTACATGAGCAGTTCTTC. This chain uses TRBV11-2 with TRBJ2-1; 11 nucleotides agree with TRBD2. The V and J ends lost 5 bases and 8 bases, in that order; junction bases with no gene match: 8. The CDR3 runs to 15 residues. The germline gives CDR1 SGHAT, CDR2 FQNNGV.

The chain couples TRBV19 to TRBJ1-5; D gene unclear. V was shortened by 2 bases and J by 7 bases, with 12 bases between the two germline ends. This CDR3 is 14 amino acids long. The V gene's germline CDR1 is LNHDA and CDR2 SQIVND (reference sequence). The CDR3 region has the DNA TGTGCCAGTAGTATAAATGGCCTCAACCAGCCCCAGCATTTT. Amino acid sequence: CASSINGLNQPQHF.

This clone was seen more than once but under ten times. The rearrangement uses TRBV2 and TRBJ2-2, with D possibly TRBD2 on 7 matching bases. Germline-derived CDR1 and CDR2 are SNHLY and FYNNEI. The ends were cut back, 7 bases at V and 5 bases at J, with 17 bases in the middle. There are 15 residues in the CDR3. The CDR3 loop is CASIEGKGGTGELFF. The CDR3 coding sequence is TGTGCCAGCATCGAAGGCAAGGGGGGGACCGGGGAGCTGTTTTTT.

The sample holds one count of this clone. The rearrangement links TRBV28 to TRBJ2-3, with TRBD2 identical over 12 bases. V lost 5 bases, J lost 0 bases, and 9 bases stayed unmatched. The CDR3 spans 18 residues. Germline loops: CDR1 MDHEN, CDR2 SYDVKM. CDR3 in amino acids: CASSPQGLAGGSTDTQYF. For the CDR3, the DNA is TGTGCCAGCAGTCCCCAAGGGCTAGCGGGAGGGAGCACAGATACGCAGTATTTT.

This chain connects TRBV5-6 to TRBJ1-1; D may be TRBD1 (6 bases). V gave up 4 bases and J gave up 3 bases, with 13 bases separating them. CDR3 length equals 14 residues. Germline-derived CDR1 and CDR2 are SGHDT and YYEEEE. Written as DNA, the CDR3 is TGTGCCAGCAGCCTAACAGGGATGGACACTGAAGCTTTCTTT. Its protein product is CASSLTGMDTEAFF.

The J gene is TRBJ1-1, the V gene TRBV3-1 (or the pseudogene TRBV3-2); no definite D call. Trimming left V 1 base short and J 5 bases short, with 8 bases between. CDR3 length: 13 amino acids. Germline V gives CDR1 LGHDT, CDR2 YNNKEL (reference sequence). CDR3 sequence: CASSQVARTEAFF. CDR3 bases: TGTGCCAGCAGCCAAGTAGCGAGGACTGAAGCTTTCTTT.

The CDR3 spells CSASDRGDTEAFF. Here the CDR3 DNA reads TGCAGTGCTAGTGACAGGGGGGACACTGAAGCTTTCTTT. The genes are TRBV20-1 and TRBJ1-1, with 9 bases fitting TRBD1. Germline V CDR1 and CDR2: DFQATT, SNEGSKA (reference sequence). V shed 3 bases, J shed 3 bases, and the junction held 2 bases outside the gene matches. The CDR3 loop spans 13 amino acids.